This T cell receptor (beta chain) emerged from a study of spatial heterogeneity in lung cancer. Study-wide context: The 65 or so donors had untreated early-stage non-small cell lung cancer. Sequenced follow-up PBMC samples came a median of about 23 months after resection, where available. Each time, sequencing found more beta-chain sequences than alpha-chain sequences.

As for time point: blood at routine non-recurrence follow-up after resection. Each TCR cDNA molecule carried a unique molecular identifier. Each CDR3 protein is one row after TCRdb ran MiXCR on the 5' RACE reads. The sample gives about 110,000 distinct CDR3 sequences, roughly 10% of which show up once; less than 25% is in the top ten. The CDR3 has 12 amino acids. V was shortened by 1 base and J by 6 bases, with 8 bases between the two germline ends. CDR1 and CDR2 (germline): DFQATT, SNEGSKA (reference sequence). The sample in question was PBMCs, obtained at follow-up. The chain uses TRBV20-1 and TRBJ2-3; D gene unclear. The TCR originated in a female donor with early-stage non-small cell lung cancer. The DNA of the CDR3 is TGCAGTGCTAGAGGTCTTGAGGATACGCAGTATTTT. It encodes CSARGLEDTQYF.